Detailed here is one T cell receptor beta chain. The antigen remains undetermined. The sample has other DNA sequences that encode this CDR3 too. These data originate in a study of shared clonotypes between healthy human individuals. General study results and limits: Non-shared clonotypes had lower generation probabilities than clonotypes shared by all four sorted-subset donors.

Caucasian adults living in Nashville, Tennessee, provided all samples. It was across several immunoSEQ plates that each subset's genomic DNA was evenly split. The method was immunoSEQ multiplex PCR; TCRdb's version includes in-frame clones alone and lacks a portion of them. The table includes 550,000 to 800,000 clones, 90% detected once. This CDR3 comprises 15 residues. Germline lookup yields CDR1 SGHNT and CDR2 YYREEE (reference sequence). Between the trimmed V and J ends, which lost 0 bases and 0 bases, there was a span of 7 bases. The sequence derives from a man between 18 and 35 years old in good health. Some clones in this sample may be carry-over from other donors' samples. Sequenced input: memory CD8+ T cells from PBMCs. Subset in this sample: CD45RO+ cells pooled with CCR7-negative TemRA cells. The chain links TRBV5-4 to TRBJ1-3; no reliable D call. The CDR3 sequence is CASSLVGSSGNTIYF. The CDR3 DNA reads as TGTGCCAGCAGCTTGGTTGGCAGCTCTGGAAACACCATATATTTT.